The subject of this entry is one TCR beta chain. The antigen is not known. The data were obtained in a study of cytomegalovirus exposure and HLA in healthy donors. The study, taken as a whole, reports: TRBV6-2, TRBV6-3 and some other V segments were excluded as indistinguishable.

The CDR3 contains 18 residues. With 3 bases removed from V and 2 bases from J, the gap between germline ends came to 20 bases. Germline V gene sequence: CDR1 MNHEY, CDR2 SMNVEV (reference sequence). 60 Vbeta and 13 Jbeta primers were used in PCR. Here immunoSEQ multiplex PCR was the method, and the copy in TCRdb shows in-frame clones only, minus some. The sample lists roughly 180,000 clones; 60% to 80% were seen once. This sequence originates from a man in his fifties or sixties in good health and CMV-seropositive. The chain couples TRBV27 to TRBJ1-5; unclear D gene. Input material: PBMCs. The CDR3 DNA sequence: TGTGCCAGCAGTTTCTCTGCTGAGCTGTGGGGAGGCAATCAGCCCCAGCATTTT. This translates into CASSFSAELWGGNQPQHF.